The T cell receptor beta chain described here comes from a study of beta chain features in type 1 diabetes. General study points: Type 1 diabetes patients showed a moderate but significant shortening of TCRB CDR3s in all four CD4+ subsets. In patients and controls equally, PCR might favor templates that are shorter.

Each sorted population was over 98% pure. Trimming took 6 bases from V and 2 from J, leaving 16 bases between them. The CDR3 spans 15 residues. Germline CDR1 MNHEY, CDR2 SVGAGI. Comment on this clone: Its antigen is still unknown.

All of the isolated RNA was reverse transcribed, so expressed TCRB transcripts were sequenced. Libraries were prepared by immunoSEQ multiplex PCR; TCRdb keeps only in-frame clonotypes and omits some of them. Here the sample spans some 900,000 clones, about 17% being singletons. This receptor was taken from a woman aged 18 to 35 in good health. J is TRBJ1-2 and V is TRBV6-5, with D perhaps matching TRBD1 (5 bases). The specimen was naive CD4+ T cells from blood. The DNA of the CDR3 is TGTGCCAGCAGAGCGGGCAGGGCCCCAAACTATGGCTACACCTTC. Translating gives CASRAGRAPNYGYTF.